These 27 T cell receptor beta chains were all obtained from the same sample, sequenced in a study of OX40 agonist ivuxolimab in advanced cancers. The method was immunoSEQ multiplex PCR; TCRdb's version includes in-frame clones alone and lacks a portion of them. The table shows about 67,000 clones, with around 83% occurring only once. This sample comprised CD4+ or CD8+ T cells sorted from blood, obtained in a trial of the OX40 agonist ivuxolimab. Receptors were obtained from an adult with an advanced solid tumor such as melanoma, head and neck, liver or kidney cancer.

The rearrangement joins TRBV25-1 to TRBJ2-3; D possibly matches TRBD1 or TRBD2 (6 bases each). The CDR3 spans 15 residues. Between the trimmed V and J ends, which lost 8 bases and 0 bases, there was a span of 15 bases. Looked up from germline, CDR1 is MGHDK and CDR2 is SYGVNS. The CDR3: CASRRDTTSTDTQYF. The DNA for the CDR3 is TGTGCCAGCCGGCGGGACACAACTAGCACAGATACGCAGTATTTT.

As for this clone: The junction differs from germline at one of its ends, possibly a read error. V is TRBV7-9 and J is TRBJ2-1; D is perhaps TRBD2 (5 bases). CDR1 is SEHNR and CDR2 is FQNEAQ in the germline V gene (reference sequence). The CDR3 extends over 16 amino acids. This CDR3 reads CVSSPGSSGSYNEQFF. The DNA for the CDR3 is TGTGTCAGCAGCCCGGGCAGCAGCGGCTCCTACAATGAGCAGTTCTTC.

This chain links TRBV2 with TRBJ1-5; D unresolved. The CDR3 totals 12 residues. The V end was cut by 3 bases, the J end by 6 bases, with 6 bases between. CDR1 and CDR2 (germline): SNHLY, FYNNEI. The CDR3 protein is CASSDEVQPQHF. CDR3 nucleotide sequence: TGTGCCAGCAGTGATGAGGTTCAGCCCCAGCATTTT.

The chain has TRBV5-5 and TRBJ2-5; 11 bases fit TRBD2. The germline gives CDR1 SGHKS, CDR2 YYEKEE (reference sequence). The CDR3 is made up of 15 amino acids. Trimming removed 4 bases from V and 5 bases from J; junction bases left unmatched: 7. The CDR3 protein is CASSPSGGPGETQYF. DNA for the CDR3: TGTGCCAGCAGCCCTAGCGGGGGGCCCGGGGAGACCCAGTACTTC.

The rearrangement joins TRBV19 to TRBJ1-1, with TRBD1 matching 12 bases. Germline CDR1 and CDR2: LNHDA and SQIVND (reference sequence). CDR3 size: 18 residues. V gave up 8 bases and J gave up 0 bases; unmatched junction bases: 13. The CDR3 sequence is CASQLRRDRGPLNTEAFF. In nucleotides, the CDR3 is TGTGCCAGTCAACTCCGCCGGGACAGGGGGCCTTTGAACACTGAAGCTTTCTTT. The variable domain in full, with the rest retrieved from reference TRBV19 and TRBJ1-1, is DGGITQSPKYLFRKEGQNVTLSCEQNLNHDAMYWYRQDPGQGLRLIYYSQIVNDFQKGDIAEGYSVSREKKESFPLTVTSAQKNPTAFYLCASQLRRDRGPLNTEAFFGQGTRLTVV.

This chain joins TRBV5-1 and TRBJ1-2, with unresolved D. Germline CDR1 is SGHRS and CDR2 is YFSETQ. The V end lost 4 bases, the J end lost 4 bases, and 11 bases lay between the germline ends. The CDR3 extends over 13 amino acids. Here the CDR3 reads CASSPLRSYGYTF. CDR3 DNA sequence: TGCGCCAGCAGCCCCCTGAGGTCCTATGGCTACACCTTC.

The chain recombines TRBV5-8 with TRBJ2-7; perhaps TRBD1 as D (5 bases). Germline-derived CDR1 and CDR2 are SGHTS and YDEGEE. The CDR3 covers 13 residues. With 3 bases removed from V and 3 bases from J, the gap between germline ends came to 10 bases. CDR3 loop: CASSYLQDYEQYF. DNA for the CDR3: TGTGCCAGCAGCTATTTACAGGACTACGAGCAGTACTTC.

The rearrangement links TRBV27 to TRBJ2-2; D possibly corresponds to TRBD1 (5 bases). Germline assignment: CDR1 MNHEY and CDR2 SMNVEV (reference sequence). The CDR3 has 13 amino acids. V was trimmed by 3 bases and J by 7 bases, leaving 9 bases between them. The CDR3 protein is CASSFKGHGELFF. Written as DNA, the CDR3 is TGTGCCAGCAGTTTTAAGGGGCACGGGGAGCTGTTTTTT.

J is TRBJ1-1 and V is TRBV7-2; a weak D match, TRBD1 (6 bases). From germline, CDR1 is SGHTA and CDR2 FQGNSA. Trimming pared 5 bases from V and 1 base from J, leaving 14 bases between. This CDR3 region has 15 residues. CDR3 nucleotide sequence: TGTGCCAGCAGCCAGAATCGGGGACAGAACACTGAAGCTTTCTTT. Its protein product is CASSQNRGQNTEAFF. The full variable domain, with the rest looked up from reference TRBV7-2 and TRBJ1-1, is GAGVSQSPSNKVTEKGKDVELRCDPISGHTALYWYRQSLGQGLEFLIYFQGNSAPDKSGLPSDRFSAERTGGSVSTLTIQRTQQEDSAVYLCASSQNRGQNTEAFFGQGTRLTVV.

The CDR3 DNA sequence: TGTGCCAGCAGCTTAGATTCCAGGGCAGGCGAGCAGTACTTC. Residues: CASSLDSRAGEQYF. This sequence joins TRBV11-2 and TRBJ2-7; possibly TRBD1 for D (5 bases). From germline, CDR1 is SGHAT and CDR2 FQNNGV. V was pared by 0 bases and J by 6 bases, with 12 bases between. CDR3 length equals 14 residues.

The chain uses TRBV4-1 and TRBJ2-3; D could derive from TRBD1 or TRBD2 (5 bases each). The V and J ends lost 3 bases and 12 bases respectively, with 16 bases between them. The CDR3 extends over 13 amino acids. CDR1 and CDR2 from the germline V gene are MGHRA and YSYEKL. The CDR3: CASSQGPGPLQYF. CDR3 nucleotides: TGCGCCAGCAGCCAGGGACCGGGCCCGCTCCAGTATTTT.

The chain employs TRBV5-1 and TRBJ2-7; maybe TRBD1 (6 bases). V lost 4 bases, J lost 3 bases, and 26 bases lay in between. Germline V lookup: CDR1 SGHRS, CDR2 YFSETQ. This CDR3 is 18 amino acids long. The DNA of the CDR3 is TGCGCCAGCAGCCTGGAAGGTACAGGGCAGAGGTTAGTCTACGAGCAGTACTTC. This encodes CASSLEGTGQRLVYEQYF.

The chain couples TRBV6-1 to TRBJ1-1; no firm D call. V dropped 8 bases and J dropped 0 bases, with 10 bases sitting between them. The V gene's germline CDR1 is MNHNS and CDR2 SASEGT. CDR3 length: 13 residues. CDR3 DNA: TGTGCCAGCCCGTCAAGGGTGAACACTGAAGCTTTCTTT. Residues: CASPSRVNTEAFF.

This CDR3 reads CASSYDGLNTEAFF. The CDR3 DNA reads as TGTGCCAGCAGTTACGACGGCCTGAACACTGAAGCTTTCTTT. The V call is TRBV6-6, the J call TRBJ1-1; D is uncertain. Germline-derived CDR1 and CDR2 are MNHNY and SVGAGI (reference sequence). The CDR3 length is 14 residues. Trimming pared 2 bases from V and 0 bases from J, leaving 7 bases between.

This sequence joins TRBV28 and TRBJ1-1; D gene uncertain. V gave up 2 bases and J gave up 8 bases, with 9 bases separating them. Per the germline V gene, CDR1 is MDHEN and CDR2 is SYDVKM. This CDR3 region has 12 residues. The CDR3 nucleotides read TGTGCCAGCAGTTTAAATGTGGGAGAAGCTTTCTTT. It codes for CASSLNVGEAFF. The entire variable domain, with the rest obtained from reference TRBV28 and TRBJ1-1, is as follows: DVKVTQSSRYLVKRTGEKVFLECVQDMDHENMFWYRQDPGLGLRLIYFSYDVKMKEKGDIPEGYSVSREKKERFSLILESASTNQTSMYLCASSLNVGEAFFGQGTRLTVV.

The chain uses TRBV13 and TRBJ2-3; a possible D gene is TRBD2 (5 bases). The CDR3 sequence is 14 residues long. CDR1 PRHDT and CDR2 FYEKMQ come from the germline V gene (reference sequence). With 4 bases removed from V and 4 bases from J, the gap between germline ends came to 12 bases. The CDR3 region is CASSSGLLADTQYF. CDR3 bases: TGTGCCAGCAGCTCCGGACTCCTGGCAGATACGCAGTATTTT.

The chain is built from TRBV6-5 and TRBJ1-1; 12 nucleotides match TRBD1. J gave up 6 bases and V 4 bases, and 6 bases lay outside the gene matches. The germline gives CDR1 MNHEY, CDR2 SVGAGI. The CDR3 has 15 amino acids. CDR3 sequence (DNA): TGTGCCAGCAGTTTAGGCGGGACAGGGGGCCCTGAAGCTTTCTTT. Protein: CASSLGGTGGPEAFF.

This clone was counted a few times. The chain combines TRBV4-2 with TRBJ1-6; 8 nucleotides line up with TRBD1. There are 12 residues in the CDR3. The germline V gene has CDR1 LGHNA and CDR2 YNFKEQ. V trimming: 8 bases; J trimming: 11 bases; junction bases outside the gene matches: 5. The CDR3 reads CASQGAETPLHF. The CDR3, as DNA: TGTGCCAGCCAGGGGGCCGAGACACCCCTCCACTTT.

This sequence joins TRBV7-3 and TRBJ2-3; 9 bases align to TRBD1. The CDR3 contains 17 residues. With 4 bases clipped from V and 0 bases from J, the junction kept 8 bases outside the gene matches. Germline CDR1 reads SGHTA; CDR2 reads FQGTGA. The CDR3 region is CASSSQGTGRSTDTQYF. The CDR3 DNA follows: TGTGCCAGCAGCTCGCAAGGGACAGGGCGGAGCACAGATACGCAGTATTTT. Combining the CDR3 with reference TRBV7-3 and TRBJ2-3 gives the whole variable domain GAGVSQTPSNKVTEKGKYVELRCDPISGHTALYWYRQSLGQGPEFLIYFQGTGAADDSGLPNDRFFAVRPEGSVSTLKIQRTERGDSAVYLCASSSQGTGRSTDTQYFGPGTRLTVL.

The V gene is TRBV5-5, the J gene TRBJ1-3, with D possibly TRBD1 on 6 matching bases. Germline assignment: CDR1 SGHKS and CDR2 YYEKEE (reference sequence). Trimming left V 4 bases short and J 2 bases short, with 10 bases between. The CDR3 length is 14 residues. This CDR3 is CASSLGGAGNTIYF. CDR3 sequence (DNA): TGTGCCAGCAGCCTTGGGGGCGCTGGAAACACCATATATTTT.

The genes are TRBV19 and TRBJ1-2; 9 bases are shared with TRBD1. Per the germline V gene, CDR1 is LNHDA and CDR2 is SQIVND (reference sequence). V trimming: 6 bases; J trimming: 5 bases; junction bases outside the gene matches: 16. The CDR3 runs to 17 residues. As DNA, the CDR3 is TGTGCCAGTAGGCCTACCGGGACAGGGAACTACGTTTATGGCTACACCTTC. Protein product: CASRPTGTGNYVYGYTF.

As DNA, the CDR3 is TGTGCCAGCAGCCAAGTATTAGGCAATGAGCAGTTCTTC. Translated: CASSQVLGNEQFF. V gene TRBV14 combines with J gene TRBJ2-1; D call uncertain. Trimming removed 1 base from V and 6 bases from J, with 7 bases in between. CDR1 SGHDN and CDR2 FVKESK come from the germline V gene. The length of the CDR3 is 13 residues.

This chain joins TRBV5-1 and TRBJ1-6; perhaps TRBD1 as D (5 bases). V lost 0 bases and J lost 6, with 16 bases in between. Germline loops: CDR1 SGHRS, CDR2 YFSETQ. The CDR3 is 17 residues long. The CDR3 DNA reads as TGCGCCAGCAGCTTGGCTACAGGTGGGGGAGGTAATTCACCCCTCCACTTT. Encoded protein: CASSLATGGGGNSPLHF.

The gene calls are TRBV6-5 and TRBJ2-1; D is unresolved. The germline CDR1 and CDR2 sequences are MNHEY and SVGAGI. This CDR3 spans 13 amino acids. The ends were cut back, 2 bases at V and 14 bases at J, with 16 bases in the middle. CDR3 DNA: TGTGCCAGCAGTTACCCTAGGGCCAAGAACGAGTTCTTC. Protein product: CASSYPRAKNEFF.

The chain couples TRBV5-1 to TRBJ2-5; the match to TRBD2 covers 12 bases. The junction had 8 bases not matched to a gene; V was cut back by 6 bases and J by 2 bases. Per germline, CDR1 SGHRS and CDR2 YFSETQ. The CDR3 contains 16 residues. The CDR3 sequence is CASTLLAGGFQETQYF. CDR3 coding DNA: TGCGCCAGCACCCTCCTAGCGGGGGGGTTTCAAGAGACCCAGTACTTC.

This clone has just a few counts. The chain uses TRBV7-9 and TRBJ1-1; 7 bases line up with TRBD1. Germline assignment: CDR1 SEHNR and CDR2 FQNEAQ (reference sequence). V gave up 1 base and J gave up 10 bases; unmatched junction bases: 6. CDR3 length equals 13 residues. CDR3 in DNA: TGTGCCAGCAGCTTAGGAAGGGACAGCGGAGCTTTCTTT. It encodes CASSLGRDSGAFF.

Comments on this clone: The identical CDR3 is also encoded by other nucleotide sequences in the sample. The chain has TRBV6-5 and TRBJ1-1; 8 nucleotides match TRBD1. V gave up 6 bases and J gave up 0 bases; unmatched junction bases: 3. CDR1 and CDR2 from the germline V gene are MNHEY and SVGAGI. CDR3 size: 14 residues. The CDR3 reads CASRLDRVNTEAFF. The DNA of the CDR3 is TGTGCCAGCAGGTTGGACAGGGTGAACACTGAAGCTTTCTTT.